The 4 T cell receptor beta chains given below trace back to one sample, sequenced in a study of neurological immune-mediated disorders. TCRdb used MiXCR to reprocess the 5' RACE reads, holding one entry per CDR3 protein. The data show approximately 60,000 distinct CDR3 sequences, about 4.2% seen once. Sequencing was performed on PBMCs. These receptors all stem from a man aged 50-60 years with multiple sclerosis.

This clonotype has a count of ten or more. This chain joins TRBV5-1 and TRBJ1-1; D remains unclear. V gave up 4 bases and J gave up 5 bases, with 12 bases separating them. Germline loops: CDR1 SGHRS, CDR2 YFSETQ. This CDR3 is built from 13 residues. CDR3 coding DNA: TGCGCCAGCAGCCCGCGGACGGGAACTGAAGCTTTCTTT. It translates to CASSPRTGTEAFF.

This clonotype was seen ten or more times. CDR3 bases: TGTGCCAGCAGCTTACCGACAGGGGAAAGGAACACTGAAGCTTTCTTT. Its protein product is CASSLPTGERNTEAFF. This chain connects TRBV7-9 to TRBJ1-1; 8 nucleotides match TRBD1. The CDR3 totals 16 residues. Germline V gene lookup returns CDR1 SEHNR and CDR2 FQNEAQ (reference sequence). V gave up 2 bases and J gave up 1 base; unmatched junction bases: 6.

This clonotype was detected many times. The chain links TRBV6-5 to TRBJ2-1, with TRBD2 matching over 10 bases. The J segment lost 4 bases and the V segment lost 7 bases, leaving 4 bases of the junction unmatched. The CDR3 has 14 amino acids. Germline-derived CDR1 and CDR2 are MNHEY and SVGAGI. The CDR3 DNA is TGTGCCAGCAAGAGCGGGGGGGATTACAATGAGCAGTTCTTC. It is translated as CASKSGGDYNEQFF.

There are many counts of this clonotype. The chain joins TRBV29-1 to TRBJ2-1; D is possibly TRBD2 (5 bases). V was shortened by 1 base and J by 6 bases, with 10 bases between the two germline ends. The CDR3 has 13 residues. Germline-derived CDR1 and CDR2 are SQVTM and ANQGSEA. CDR3 DNA sequence: TGCAGCGTTGAAGGTTTCCTAGCCAATGAGCAGTTCTTC. Translation gives CSVEGFLANEQFF.